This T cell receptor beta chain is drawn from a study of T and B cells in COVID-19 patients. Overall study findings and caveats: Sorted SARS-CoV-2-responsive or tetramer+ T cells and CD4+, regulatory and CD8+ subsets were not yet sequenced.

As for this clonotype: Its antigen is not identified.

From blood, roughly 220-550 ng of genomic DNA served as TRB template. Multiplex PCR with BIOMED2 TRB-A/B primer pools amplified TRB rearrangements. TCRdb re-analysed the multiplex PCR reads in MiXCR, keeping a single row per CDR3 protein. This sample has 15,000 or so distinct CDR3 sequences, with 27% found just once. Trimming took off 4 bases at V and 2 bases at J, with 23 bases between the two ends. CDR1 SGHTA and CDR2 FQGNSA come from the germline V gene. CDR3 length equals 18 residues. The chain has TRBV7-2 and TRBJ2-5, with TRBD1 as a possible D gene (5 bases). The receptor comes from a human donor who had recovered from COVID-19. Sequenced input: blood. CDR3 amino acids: CASSWGRESRYRQETQYF. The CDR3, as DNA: TGTGCCAGCAGCTGGGGCAGGGAAAGTAGGTACCGACAAGAGACCCAGTACTTC. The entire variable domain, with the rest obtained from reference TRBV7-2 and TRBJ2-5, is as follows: GAGVSQSPSNKVTEKGKDVELRCDPISGHTALYWYRQSLGQGLEFLIYFQGNSAPDKSGLPSDRFSAERTGGSVSTLTIQRTQQEDSAVYLCASSWGRESRYRQETQYFGPGTRLLVL.